The 16 T cell receptor beta chains below were found in one sample sequenced in a study of blood T cell repertoires in COVID-19. The repertoire was sequenced with immunoSEQ multiplex PCR; TCRdb's copy has only in-frame clones and lacks some. The sample records about 29,000 clones, around 89% being singletons. The source material was peripheral blood. These receptors were collected from a human donor in a cohort sampled during active COVID-19.

The rearrangement uses TRBV4-2 and TRBJ1-6; maybe TRBD1 (6 bases). From germline, CDR1 is LGHNA and CDR2 YNFKEQ. Trimming cost V 3 bases and J 10 bases, with 16 bases left between them. The CDR3 sequence is 15 residues long. DNA of the CDR3: TGTGCCAGCAGCCACACCCCAGGGGATGTGTCACCCCTCCACTTT. Its translation is CASSHTPGDVSPLHF.

The chain carries TRBV6-6 and TRBJ2-1; possible D gene TRBD2, 5 bases. The germline gives CDR1 MNHNY, CDR2 SVGAGI (reference sequence). The CDR3 consists of 13 residues. Trimming left V 4 bases short and J 5 bases short, with 9 bases between. CDR3 in amino acids: CASSSPGNNEQFF. Written as DNA, the CDR3 is TGTGCCAGCAGTTCCCCGGGAAACAATGAGCAGTTCTTC.

J is TRBJ1-2 and V is TRBV28; D is undetermined. Trimming cost V 4 bases and J 1 base, with 4 bases left between them. CDR1 MDHEN and CDR2 SYDVKM come from the germline V gene. The CDR3 is made up of 12 amino acids. CDR3 DNA sequence: TGTGCCAGCAGTTCCGTTAACTATGGCTACACCTTC. Its protein is CASSSVNYGYTF.

The chain carries TRBV4-2 and TRBJ1-2; TRBD1 agrees at 7 bases. Germline V CDR1 and CDR2: LGHNA, YNFKEQ. This CDR3 has 14 amino acids. V trimming: 0 bases; J trimming: 4 bases; junction bases outside the gene matches: 2. Here the CDR3 reads CASSQETGIYGYTF. CDR3 nucleotides: TGTGCCAGCAGCCAAGAGACAGGGATCTATGGCTACACCTTC.

The J gene is TRBJ2-7, the V gene TRBV28; TRBD2 aligns across 7 bases. Unmatched junction bases numbered 9, after V lost 8 bases and J lost 2 bases. Germline V gene lookup returns CDR1 MDHEN and CDR2 SYDVKM. This CDR3 spans 14 amino acids. DNA for the CDR3: TGTGCCAGCGGGAGGGAGGGCCCCCCCTACGAGCAGTACTTC. Its translation: CASGREGPPYEQYF.

The chain recombines TRBV5-6 with TRBJ1-3, with 11 bases matching TRBD1. Germline CDR1 SGHDT, CDR2 YYEEEE. There are 16 residues in the CDR3. The V segment lost 2 bases and the J segment 3 bases; nucleotides outside the gene matches: 4. CDR3 DNA sequence: TGTGCCAGCAGCTTCGGACAGGGGGCGCATGGAAACACCATATATTTT. As protein: CASSFGQGAHGNTIYF.

The chain has TRBV5-1 and TRBJ2-2; 9 positions match TRBD1. The CDR3 is 17 amino acids. The germline gives CDR1 SGHRS, CDR2 YFSETQ. With 3 bases clipped from V and 1 base from J, the junction kept 7 bases outside the gene matches. The DNA for the CDR3 is TGCGCCAGCAGCTCACCGACAGGGGGTATGAACACCGGGGAGCTGTTTTTT. Translation: CASSSPTGGMNTGELFF.

This chain joins TRBV21-1 and TRBJ2-7; the table's TRBD2 call for D was not verified on the DNA. TRBV21-1 is shown as a pseudogene. The CDR3 spans 19 residues. The CDR3 here is CASSPRPLTSGPRYYEQYF. CDR3 bases: TGTGCCAGCAGCCCCCGTCCTCTAACTAGCGGACCTCGGTACTACGAGCAGTACTTC.

The J gene is TRBJ2-6, the V gene TRBV18; 8 bases match TRBD1. V gave up 4 bases and J gave up 0 bases; unmatched junction bases: 11. This CDR3 has 19 amino acids. Looked up from germline, CDR1 is KGHSH and CDR2 is LQKENI. The CDR3 sequence is CASSRNPGQGASGANVLTF. The CDR3 DNA reads as TGTGCCAGCTCACGGAACCCAGGGCAGGGGGCCTCTGGGGCCAACGTCCTGACTTTC.

The CDR3 reads CASSYSGTGTIKTQYF. The DNA for the CDR3 is TGTGCCAGCAGTTACTCCGGGACAGGGACTATTAAGACCCAGTACTTC. This chain links TRBV6-5 with TRBJ2-5; 9 bases are a match to TRBD1. V lost 0 bases, J lost 6 bases, and 8 bases stayed unmatched. CDR1 and CDR2 (germline): MNHEY, SVGAGI. The CDR3 contains 16 residues.

The table lists this clone with a count of one. This chain joins TRBV28 and TRBJ1-2, with 9 bases lining up with TRBD1. The CDR3 extends over 15 amino acids. Germline V CDR1 and CDR2: MDHEN, SYDVKM. With 6 bases clipped from V and 5 bases from J, the junction kept 10 bases outside the gene matches. The CDR3 DNA reads as TGTGCCAGCAGCGAATCGACAGGGGGGTTGTATGGCTACACCTTC. Protein sequence: CASSESTGGLYGYTF.

The CDR3 DNA is TGTGCCAGCAGCTTTATTGGGGGGGCGTACCAAGAGACCCAGTACTTC. It specifies CASSFIGGAYQETQYF. The genes are TRBV5-6 and TRBJ2-5; possibly TRBD2 for D (7 bases). V lost 2 bases, J lost 0 bases, and 14 bases lay in between. CDR3 length: 16 residues. Germline assignment: CDR1 SGHDT and CDR2 YYEEEE.

The J gene is TRBJ2-5, the V gene TRBV18; the match to TRBD2 covers 7 bases. This CDR3 region has 14 residues. CDR1 KGHSH and CDR2 LQKENI come from the germline V gene. The J segment lost 5 bases and the V segment lost 0 bases, leaving 3 bases of the junction unmatched. The CDR3 region has the DNA TGTGCCAGCTCACCACCGACTAGCTCTGAGACCCAGTACTTC. Protein sequence: CASSPPTSSETQYF.

The chain joins TRBV18 to TRBJ2-1; 8 nucleotides line up with TRBD2. The length of the CDR3 is 15 residues. After removal of 6 bases from V and 7 bases from J, the junction contained 11 bases not matched to a gene. The germline V gene encodes CDR1 KGHSH and CDR2 LQKENI. This CDR3 reads CASSVIGGAENEQFF. In DNA form, the CDR3 reads TGTGCCAGCTCGGTTATCGGGGGGGCTGAGAATGAGCAGTTCTTC.

This rearrangement joins TRBV7-9 to TRBJ1-1; TRBD1 agrees at 9 bases. Germline CDR1 and CDR2: SEHNR and FQNEAQ (reference sequence). The trim removed 1 base at V and 10 bases at J, leaving 10 bases unmatched. This CDR3 is built from 15 residues. CDR3 protein: CASSLVGQGQLGAFF. DNA of the CDR3: TGTGCCAGCAGCTTAGTGGGACAGGGTCAACTCGGAGCTTTCTTT. The full variable domain, with the rest looked up from reference TRBV7-9 and TRBJ1-1, is DTGVSQNPRHKITKRGQNVTFRCDPISEHNRLYWYRQTLGQGPEFLTYFQNEAQLEKSRLLSDRFSAERPKGSFSTLEIQRTEQGDSAMYLCASSLVGQGQLGAFFGQGTRLTVV.

The CDR3 DNA reads TGTGCCAGCAGACCCCTAGACAGGGCGACCTCCTACGAGCAGTACTTC. This sequence encodes CASRPLDRATSYEQYF. The chain combines TRBV28 with TRBJ2-7; TRBD1 matches at 7 bases. Germline V gene data show CDR1 as MDHEN and CDR2 as SYDVKM. V lost 6 bases, J lost 0 bases, and 11 bases stayed unmatched. The CDR3 sequence is 16 residues long. Full variable domain (missing parts from reference TRBV28 and TRBJ2-7): DVKVTQSSRYLVKRTGEKVFLECVQDMDHENMFWYRQDPGLGLRLIYFSYDVKMKEKGDIPEGYSVSREKKERFSLILESASTNQTSMYLCASRPLDRATSYEQYFGPGTRLTVT.